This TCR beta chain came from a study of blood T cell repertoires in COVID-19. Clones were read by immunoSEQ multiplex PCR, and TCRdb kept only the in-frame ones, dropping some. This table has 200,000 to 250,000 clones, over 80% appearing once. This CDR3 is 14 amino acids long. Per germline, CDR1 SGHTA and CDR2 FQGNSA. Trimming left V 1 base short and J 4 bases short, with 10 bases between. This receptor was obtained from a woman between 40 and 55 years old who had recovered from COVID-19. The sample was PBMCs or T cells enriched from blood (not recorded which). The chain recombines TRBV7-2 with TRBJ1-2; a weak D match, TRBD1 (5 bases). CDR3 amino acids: CASSLGQTFYGYTF. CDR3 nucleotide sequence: TGTGCCAGCAGCTTAGGACAGACTTTCTATGGCTACACCTTC.